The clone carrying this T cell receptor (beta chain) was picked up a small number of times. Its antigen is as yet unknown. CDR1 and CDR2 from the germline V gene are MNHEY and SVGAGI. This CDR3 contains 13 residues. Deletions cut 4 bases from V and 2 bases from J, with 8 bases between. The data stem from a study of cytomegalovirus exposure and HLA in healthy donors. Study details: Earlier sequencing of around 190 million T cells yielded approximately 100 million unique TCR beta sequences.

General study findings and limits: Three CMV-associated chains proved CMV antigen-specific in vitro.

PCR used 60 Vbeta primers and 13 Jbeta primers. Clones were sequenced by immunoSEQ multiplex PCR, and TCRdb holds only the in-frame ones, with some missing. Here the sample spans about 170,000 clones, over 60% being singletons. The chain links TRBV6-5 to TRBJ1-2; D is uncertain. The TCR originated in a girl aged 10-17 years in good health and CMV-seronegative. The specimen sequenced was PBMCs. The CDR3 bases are TGTGCCAGCAGTTCCTCCGGGAACTATGGCTACACCTTC. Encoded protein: CASSSSGNYGYTF.